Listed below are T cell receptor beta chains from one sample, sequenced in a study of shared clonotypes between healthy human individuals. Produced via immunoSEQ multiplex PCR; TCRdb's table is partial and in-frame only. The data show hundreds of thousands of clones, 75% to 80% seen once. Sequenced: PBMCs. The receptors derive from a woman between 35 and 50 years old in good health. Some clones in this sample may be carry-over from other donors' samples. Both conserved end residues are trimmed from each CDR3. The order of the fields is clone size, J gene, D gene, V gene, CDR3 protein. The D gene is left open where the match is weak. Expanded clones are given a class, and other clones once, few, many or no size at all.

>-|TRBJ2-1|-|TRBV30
AWTFLGGVYNEQF
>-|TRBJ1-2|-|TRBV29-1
SVEEDLNYGYT
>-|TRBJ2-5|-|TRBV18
ASSPRREGETQY
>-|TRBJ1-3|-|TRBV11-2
ASSLITADVGTIY
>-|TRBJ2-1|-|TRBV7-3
ASSLGGTQLNEQF
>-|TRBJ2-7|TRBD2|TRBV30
AWRGPGGRYEQY
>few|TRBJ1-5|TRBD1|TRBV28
AYGTGNQPQH
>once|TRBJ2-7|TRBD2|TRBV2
ASKGEGTSGRSYEQY
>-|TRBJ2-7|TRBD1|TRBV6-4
ASSPGTGPYEQY
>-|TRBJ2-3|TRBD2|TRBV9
ASSQTSGHTDTQY
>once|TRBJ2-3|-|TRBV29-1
SARASSTDTQY
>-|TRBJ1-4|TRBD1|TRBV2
ASSERDRGNEKLF
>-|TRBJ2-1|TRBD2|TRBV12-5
ASGRSGRVSSYNEQF
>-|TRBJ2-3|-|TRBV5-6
ASSLVSGYTEDTQY
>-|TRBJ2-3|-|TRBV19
ASSIKQGTDTQY
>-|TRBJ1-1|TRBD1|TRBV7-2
ASSPGGVAEAF
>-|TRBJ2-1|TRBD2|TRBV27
ASSFASGIFNEQF
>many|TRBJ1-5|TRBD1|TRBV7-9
ASSLQGDQPQH
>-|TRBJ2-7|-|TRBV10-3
AISDAVYYEQY
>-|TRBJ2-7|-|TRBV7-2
ASSLAGGAAYEQY
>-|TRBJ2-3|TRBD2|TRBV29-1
SASGTSAYTDTQY
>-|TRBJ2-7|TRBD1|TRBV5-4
ASSPPTGQGAGEQY
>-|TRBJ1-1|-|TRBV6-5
ASSYGSEAF
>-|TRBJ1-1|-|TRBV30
AWSVNAFTEAF
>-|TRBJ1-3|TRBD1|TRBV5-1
ASSLTGGQDTIY
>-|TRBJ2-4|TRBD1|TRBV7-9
ASSLGPYRGRAKNIQY
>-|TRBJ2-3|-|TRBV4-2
ASSHPRGAASTDTQY
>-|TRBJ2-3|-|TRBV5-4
ASNPGQSSTDTQY
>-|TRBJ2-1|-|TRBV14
ASSIHRDIWF
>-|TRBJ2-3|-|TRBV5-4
ASSARLDGSDTQY
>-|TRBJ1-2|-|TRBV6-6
AYRDSYGYT
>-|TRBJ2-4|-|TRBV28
ASSLEWGNIQY
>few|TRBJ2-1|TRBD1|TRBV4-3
ASSHQTGDGEQF
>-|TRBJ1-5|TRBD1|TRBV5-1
ASSFQGGSQPQH
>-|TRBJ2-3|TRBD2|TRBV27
ASSGLGSGGTDTQY
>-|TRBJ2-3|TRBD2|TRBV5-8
ASRPAGGTDTQY
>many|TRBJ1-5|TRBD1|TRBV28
ASSSLTGTLNQPQH
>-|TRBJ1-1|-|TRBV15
ATSRDVNTEAF
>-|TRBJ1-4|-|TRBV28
ASRVQGPLEKLF
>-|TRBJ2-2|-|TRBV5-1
ASSLRGVHNTGELF
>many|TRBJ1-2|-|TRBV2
ASIWDTVGGGYT
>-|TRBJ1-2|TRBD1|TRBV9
ASSVGDSAYGYT
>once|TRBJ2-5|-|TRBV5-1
ASSFGDTQETQY
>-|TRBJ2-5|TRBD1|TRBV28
ASGGTGGWETQY
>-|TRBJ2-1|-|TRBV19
ASSRGHEQF
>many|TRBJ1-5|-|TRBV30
AWTAGAGQPQH
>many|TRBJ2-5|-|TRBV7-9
ASSLSVLSQGEEETQY
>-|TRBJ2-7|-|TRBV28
ASSRRAPWEQY
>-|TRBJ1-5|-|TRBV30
AWSDSNQPQH
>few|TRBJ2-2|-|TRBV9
ASSVGAVTGELF
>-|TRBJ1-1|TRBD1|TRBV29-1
SAQGPQGATGTEAF
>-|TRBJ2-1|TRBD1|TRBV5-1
ASSLSGQGNNEQF
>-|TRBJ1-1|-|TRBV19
ASGDSAF
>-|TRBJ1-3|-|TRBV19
ASSRGASGNTIY
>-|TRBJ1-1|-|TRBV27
ASSDSYTEAF